This TCR beta chain was captured by sequencing in a study of OX40 agonist ivuxolimab in advanced cancers. The method was immunoSEQ multiplex PCR; TCRdb's version includes in-frame clones alone and lacks a portion of them. The sample yields under 55,000 clones, roughly nine tenths seen once. Study-wide results and limits: Some of the nonresponding patients also showed low levels of normalized T-cell clonal expansion.

Concerning this clone itself: Its target is unknown.

V gave up 0 bases and J gave up 3 bases, with 13 bases separating them. Per germline, CDR1 GTSNPN and CDR2 SVGIG (reference sequence). The CDR3 length is 15 residues. The chain carries TRBV30 and TRBJ2-3, with D possibly TRBD2 on 7 matching bases. The TCR sequence derives from an adult with an advanced solid tumor such as melanoma, head and neck, liver or kidney cancer. The sample was CD4+ or CD8+ T cells sorted from blood, taken in a trial of the OX40 agonist ivuxolimab. CDR3 protein: CAWSVWGGATDTQYF. DNA of the CDR3: TGTGCCTGGAGTGTATGGGGGGGGGCGACAGATACGCAGTATTTT. The full variable domain, with the rest looked up from reference TRBV30 and TRBJ2-3, is SQTIHQWPATLVQPVGSPLSLECTVEGTSNPNLYWYRQAAGRGLQLLFYSVGIGQISSEVPQNLSASRPQDRQFILSSKKLLLSDSGFYLCAWSVWGGATDTQYFGPGTRLTVL.